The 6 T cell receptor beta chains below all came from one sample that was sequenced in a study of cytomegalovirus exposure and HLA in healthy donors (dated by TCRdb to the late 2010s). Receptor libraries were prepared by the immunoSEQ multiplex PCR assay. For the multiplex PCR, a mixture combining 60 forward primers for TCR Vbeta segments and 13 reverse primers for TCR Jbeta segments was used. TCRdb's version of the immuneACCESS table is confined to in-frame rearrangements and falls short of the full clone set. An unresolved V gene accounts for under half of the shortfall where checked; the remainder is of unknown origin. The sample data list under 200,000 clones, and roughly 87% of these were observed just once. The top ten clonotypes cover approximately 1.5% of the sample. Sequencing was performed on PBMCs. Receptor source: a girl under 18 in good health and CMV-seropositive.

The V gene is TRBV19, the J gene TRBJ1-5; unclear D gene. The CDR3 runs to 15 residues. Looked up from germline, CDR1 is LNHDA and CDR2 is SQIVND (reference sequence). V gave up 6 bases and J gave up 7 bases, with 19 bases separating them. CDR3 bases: TGTGCCAGTAGGGTACTAACCGACCCCAACCAGCCCCAGCATTTT. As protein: CASRVLTDPNQPQHF.

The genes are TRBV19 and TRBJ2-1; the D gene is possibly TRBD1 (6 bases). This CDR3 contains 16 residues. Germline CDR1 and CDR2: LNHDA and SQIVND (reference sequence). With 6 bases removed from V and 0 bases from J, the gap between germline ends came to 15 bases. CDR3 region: CASRLSTGFSYNEQFF. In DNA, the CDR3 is TGTGCCAGTAGACTCTCCACAGGGTTCTCCTACAATGAGCAGTTCTTC.

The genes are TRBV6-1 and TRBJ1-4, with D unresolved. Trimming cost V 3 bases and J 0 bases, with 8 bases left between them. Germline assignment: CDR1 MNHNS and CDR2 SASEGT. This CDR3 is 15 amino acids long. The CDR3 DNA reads TGTGCCAGCAGTGATCTTCGGGCAACTAATGAAAAACTGTTTTTT. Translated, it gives CASSDLRATNEKLFF.

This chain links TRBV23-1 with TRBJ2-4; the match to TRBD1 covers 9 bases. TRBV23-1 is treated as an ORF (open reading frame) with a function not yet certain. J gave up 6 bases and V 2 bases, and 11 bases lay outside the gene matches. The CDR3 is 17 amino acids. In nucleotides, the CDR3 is TGCGCCAGCAGTCAAGCACCCCGGGACAGGGACAGAAACATTCAGTACTTC. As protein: CASSQAPRDRDRNIQYF.

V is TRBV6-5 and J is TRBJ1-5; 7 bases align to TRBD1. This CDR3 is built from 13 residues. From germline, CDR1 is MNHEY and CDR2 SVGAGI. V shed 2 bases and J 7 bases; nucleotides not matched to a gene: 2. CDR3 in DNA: TGTGCCAGCAGTTACGACAGGGACCAGCCCCAGCATTTT. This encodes CASSYDRDQPQHF.

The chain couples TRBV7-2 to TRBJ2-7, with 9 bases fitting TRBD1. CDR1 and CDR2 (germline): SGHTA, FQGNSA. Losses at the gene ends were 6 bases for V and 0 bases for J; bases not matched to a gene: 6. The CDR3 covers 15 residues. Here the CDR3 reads CASREGTGSSYEQYF. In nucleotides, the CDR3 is TGTGCCAGCAGAGAGGGGACAGGGAGCTCCTACGAGCAGTACTTC.